This TCR beta chain came from a study of Ad26.COV2.S vaccination and SARS-CoV-2 variants. Study context: The donor participated in the COV1001 trial, in its Ad26.COV2.S arm. The study's findings and limits: Responses of spike-specific T cells (both CD8+ and CD4+) reportedly showed substantial breadth after vaccination.

The assay was immunoSEQ multiplex PCR, and TCRdb's table has in-frame clones only and misses some. The sample contains about 680,000 clones, roughly nine tenths of which appear only once. For this clone: What it recognizes is unknown.

Trimming left V 1 base short and J 0 bases short, with 3 bases between. The CDR3 contains 13 residues. Specified treatment: around 19 received Ad26.COV2.S at low or high dose, single or two shots; 5 received placebo; per-sample allocation not given. It was on day 63 after the first vaccine or placebo injection that samples were taken. The J gene is TRBJ1-1, the V gene TRBV12-3 or TRBV12-4, with D uncertain. The TCR was taken from a person between 18 and 65 years old who received the Ad26.COV2.S COVID-19 vaccine or a placebo. The sequencing here drew on peripheral blood, taken in a trial of Ad26.COV2.S vaccine versus placebo. CDR3 in amino acids: CASSLVLNTEAFF. CDR3 coding DNA: TGTGCCAGCAGTTTAGTGCTGAACACTGAAGCTTTCTTT.